This TCR beta chain was retrieved from a study of T cells in women clearing cervical HPV infection. Study information: Controls gave blood once infection was undetectable; cases at lesion identification. Only a few women had HLA typing results available.

This table comes from immunoSEQ multiplex PCR, and its TCRdb copy is limited to in-frame clones, with some not included. This listing includes under 20,000 clones. This receptor was taken from a woman between 18 and 75 years old with a cervical HPV16 infection that either progressed to CIN3+ or cleared (not recorded which). The sample was blood buffy coat.

CDR3 bases read: TGTGCCAGCAGTCGGGGGACTAGCGGTTACACAGATACG. This sequence encodes CASSRGTSGYTDT. In full, the CDR3 reads CASSRGTSGYTDTQYF. The gene calls are TRBV12-3 or TRBV12-4 and TRBJ2-3, with 11 bases fitting TRBD2. The read gets to within 3 residues of the CDR3 end, and the germline J gene fills in the rest. The CDR3 runs to 16 residues. Trimming took 5 bases from V and 2 from J; bases not matched to a gene: 6.